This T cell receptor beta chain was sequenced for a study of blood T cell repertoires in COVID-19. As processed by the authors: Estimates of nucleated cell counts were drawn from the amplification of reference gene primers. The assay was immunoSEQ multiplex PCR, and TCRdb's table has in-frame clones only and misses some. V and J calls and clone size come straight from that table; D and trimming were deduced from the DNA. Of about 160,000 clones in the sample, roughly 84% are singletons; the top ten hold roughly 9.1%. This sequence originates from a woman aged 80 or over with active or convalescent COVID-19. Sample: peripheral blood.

The CDR3 coding sequence is TGTGCCAGCAGTACAGGGTCAGATACGCAGTATTTT. Translation gives CASSTGSDTQYF. The chain links TRBV6-2 or TRBV6-3 to TRBJ2-3; D may be TRBD1 (6 bases). The ends were cut back, 5 bases at V and 4 bases at J, with 7 bases in the middle. Germline values: CDR1 MNHEY, CDR2 SVGEGT. CDR3 length: 12 amino acids.